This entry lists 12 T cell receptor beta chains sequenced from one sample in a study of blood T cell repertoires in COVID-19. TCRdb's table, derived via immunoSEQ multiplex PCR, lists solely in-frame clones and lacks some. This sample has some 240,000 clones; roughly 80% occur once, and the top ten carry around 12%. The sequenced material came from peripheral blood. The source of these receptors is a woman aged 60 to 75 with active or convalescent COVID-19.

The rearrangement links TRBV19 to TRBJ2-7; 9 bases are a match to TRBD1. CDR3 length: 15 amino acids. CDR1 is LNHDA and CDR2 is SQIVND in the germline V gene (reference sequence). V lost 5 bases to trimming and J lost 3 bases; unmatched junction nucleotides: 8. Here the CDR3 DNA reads TGTGCCAGTAGTTCCCTCCCGGGACAGGGCTACGAGCAGTACTTC. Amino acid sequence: CASSSLPGQGYEQYF. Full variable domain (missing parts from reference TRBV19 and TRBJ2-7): DGGITQSPKYLFRKEGQNVTLSCEQNLNHDAMYWYRQDPGQGLRLIYYSQIVNDFQKGDIAEGYSVSREKKESFPLTVTSAQKNPTAFYLCASSSLPGQGYEQYFGPGTRLTVT.

CDR3 in amino acids: CASSLRTSGGAQEQFF. In DNA, the CDR3 is TGCGCCAGCAGCTTAAGGACTAGCGGGGGGGCCCAGGAGCAGTTCTTC. V gene TRBV5-1 combines with J gene TRBJ2-1; 15 positions match TRBD2. Germline-derived CDR1 and CDR2 are SGHRS and YFSETQ. The CDR3 spans 16 residues. The ends lost 2 bases at V and 10 bases at J; junction bases unmatched: 7.

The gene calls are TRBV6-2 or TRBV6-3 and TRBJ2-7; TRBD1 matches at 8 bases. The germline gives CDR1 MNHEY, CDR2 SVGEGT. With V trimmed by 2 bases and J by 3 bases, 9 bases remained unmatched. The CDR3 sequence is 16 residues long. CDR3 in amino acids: CASSYPRDRPHYEQYF. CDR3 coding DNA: TGTGCCAGCAGTTACCCGAGGGACAGGCCCCACTACGAGCAGTACTTC.

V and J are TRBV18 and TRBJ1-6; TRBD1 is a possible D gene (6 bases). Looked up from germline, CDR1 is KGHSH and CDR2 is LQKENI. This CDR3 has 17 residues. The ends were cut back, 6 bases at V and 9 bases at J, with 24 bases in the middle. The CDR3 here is CASSPTGGGASGSPLHF. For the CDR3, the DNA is TGTGCCAGCTCGCCCACGGGGGGGGGCGCGTCCGGTTCACCCCTCCACTTT.

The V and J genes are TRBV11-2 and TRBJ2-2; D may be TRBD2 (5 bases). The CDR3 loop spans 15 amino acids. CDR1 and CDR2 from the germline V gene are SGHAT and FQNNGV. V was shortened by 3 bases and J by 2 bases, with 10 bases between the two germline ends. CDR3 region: CASSFQRINTGELFF. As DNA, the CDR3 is TGTGCCAGCAGCTTCCAGCGGATAAACACCGGGGAGCTGTTTTTT.

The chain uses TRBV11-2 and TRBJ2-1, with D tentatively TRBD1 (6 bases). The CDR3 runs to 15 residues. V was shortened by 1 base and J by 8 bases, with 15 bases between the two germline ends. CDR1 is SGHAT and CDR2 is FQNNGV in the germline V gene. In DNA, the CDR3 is TGTGCCAGCAGCTTAGGGGCAGGGGTTATCTATGAGCAGTTCTTC. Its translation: CASSLGAGVIYEQFF.

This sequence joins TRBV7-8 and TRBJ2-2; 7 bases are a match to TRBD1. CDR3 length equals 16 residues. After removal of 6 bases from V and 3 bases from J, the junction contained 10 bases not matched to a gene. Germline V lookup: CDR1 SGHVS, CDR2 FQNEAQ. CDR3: CASRPGQVIDTGELFF. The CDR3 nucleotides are TGTGCCAGCAGACCTGGACAGGTGATCGACACCGGGGAGCTGTTTTTT.

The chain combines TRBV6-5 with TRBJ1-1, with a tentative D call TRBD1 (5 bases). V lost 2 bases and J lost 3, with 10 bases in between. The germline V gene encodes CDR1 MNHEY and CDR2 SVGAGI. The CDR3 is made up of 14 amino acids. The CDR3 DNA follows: TGTGCCAGCAGTTACCAGGGCGGGGACACTGAAGCTTTCTTT. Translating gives CASSYQGGDTEAFF.

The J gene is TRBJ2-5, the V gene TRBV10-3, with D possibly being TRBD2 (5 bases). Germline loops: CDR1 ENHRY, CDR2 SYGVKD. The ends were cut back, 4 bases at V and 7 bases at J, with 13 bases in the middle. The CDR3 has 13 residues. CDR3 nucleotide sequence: TGTGCCATCAGTGGGGCGAGGGAAGGGACCCAGTACTTC. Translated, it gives CAISGAREGTQYF.

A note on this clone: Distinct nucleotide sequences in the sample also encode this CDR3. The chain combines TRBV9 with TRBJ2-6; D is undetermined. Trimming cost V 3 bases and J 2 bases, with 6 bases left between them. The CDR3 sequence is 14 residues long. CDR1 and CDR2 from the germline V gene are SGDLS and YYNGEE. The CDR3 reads CASSAVAGANVLTF. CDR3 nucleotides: TGTGCCAGCAGCGCCGTAGCTGGGGCCAACGTCCTGACTTTC.

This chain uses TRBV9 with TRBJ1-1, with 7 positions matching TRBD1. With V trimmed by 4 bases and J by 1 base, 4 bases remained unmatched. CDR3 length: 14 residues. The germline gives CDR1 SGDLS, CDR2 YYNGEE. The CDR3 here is CASSPRQGNTEAFF. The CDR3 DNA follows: TGTGCCAGCAGCCCCCGACAGGGGAACACTGAAGCTTTCTTT.

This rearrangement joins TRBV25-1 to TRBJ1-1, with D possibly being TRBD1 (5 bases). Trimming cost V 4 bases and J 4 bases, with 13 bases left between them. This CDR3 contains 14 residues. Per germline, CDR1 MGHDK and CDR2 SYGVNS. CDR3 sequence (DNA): TGTGCCAGCAGTGGTCAGGGAGGAATCACTGAAGCTTTCTTT. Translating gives CASSGQGGITEAFF.